Reported below is one T cell receptor beta chain. Its matching antigen is unknown. Trimming removed 5 bases at V and 2 bases at J, with 9 bases between. The CDR3 runs 13 residues. Germline V gene data show CDR1 as SEHNR and CDR2 as FQNEAQ (reference sequence). The data belong to a study of beta chain features in type 1 diabetes. Study overall: Age and gender were similar between patients and healthy donors, as were cell yields. Study observations and caveats: No resolution was reached here on whether HLA type influences TCRB rearrangement. TCRB CDR3s from Type 1 diabetes patients were moderately but significantly shorter in all four CD4+ subsets.

Sorted CD4+ subsets: naive, central memory, regulatory, stem cell-like memory (CD45RO/CCR7/CD25/CD127/CD95/CD27 panel). Sorted populations all exceeded 95% purity. Expressed TCRB transcripts were sequenced because the entire RNA isolate underwent reverse transcription. Method: immunoSEQ multiplex PCR; TCRdb's copy keeps in-frame clones and lacks some. The repertoire holds nearly 700,000 clones, with roughly an eighth as singletons. This chain uses TRBV7-9 with TRBJ1-2; TRBD1 is a possible D gene (6 bases). The clonotype originates from a man between 18 and 29 years old with type 1 diabetes. Sequenced input: naive CD4+ T cells from blood. The CDR3: CASSADRNYGYTF. For the CDR3, the DNA is TGTGCCAGCAGCGCCGACAGGAACTATGGCTACACCTTC. Variable domain in full (rest from reference TRBV7-9 and TRBJ1-2): DTGVSQNPRHKITKRGQNVTFRCDPISEHNRLYWYRQTLGQGPEFLTYFQNEAQLEKSRLLSDRFSAERPKGSFSTLEIQRTEQGDSAMYLCASSADRNYGYTFGSGTRLTVV.